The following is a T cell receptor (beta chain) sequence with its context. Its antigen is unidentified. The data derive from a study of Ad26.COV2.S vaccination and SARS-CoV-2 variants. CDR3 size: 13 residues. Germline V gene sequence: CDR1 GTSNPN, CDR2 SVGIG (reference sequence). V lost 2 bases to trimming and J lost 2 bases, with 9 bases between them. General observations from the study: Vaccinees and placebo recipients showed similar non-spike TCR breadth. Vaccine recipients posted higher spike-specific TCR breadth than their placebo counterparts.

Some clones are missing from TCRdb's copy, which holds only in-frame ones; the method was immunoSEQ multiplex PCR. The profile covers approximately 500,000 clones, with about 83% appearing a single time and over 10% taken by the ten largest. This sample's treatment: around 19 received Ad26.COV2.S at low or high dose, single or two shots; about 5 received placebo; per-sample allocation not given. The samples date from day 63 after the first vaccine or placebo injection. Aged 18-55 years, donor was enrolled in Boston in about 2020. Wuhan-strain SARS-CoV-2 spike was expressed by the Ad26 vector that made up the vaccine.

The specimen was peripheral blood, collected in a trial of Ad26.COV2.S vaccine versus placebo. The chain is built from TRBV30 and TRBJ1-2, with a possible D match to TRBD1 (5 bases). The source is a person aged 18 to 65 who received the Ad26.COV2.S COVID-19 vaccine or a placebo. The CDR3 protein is CAWSPGGNYGYTF. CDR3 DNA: TGTGCCTGGAGTCCGGGGGGGAACTATGGCTACACCTTC.